The 3 T cell receptor beta chains listed next were all sequenced from one sample in a study of cytomegalovirus exposure and HLA in healthy donors. PCR involved 60 Vbeta and 13 Jbeta primers. Sequencing used immunoSEQ multiplex PCR; TCRdb keeps in-frame clones, though not all of them. This sample has around 170,000 clones, with roughly 80% found just once. What was sequenced was PBMCs. The receptors were gathered from a male donor in good health and CMV-seronegative.

This rearrangement joins TRBV30 to TRBJ2-7; possible D gene TRBD1, 6 bases. The germline CDR1 and CDR2 sequences are GTSNPN and SVGIG (reference sequence). The CDR3 sequence is 14 residues long. V was cut by 4 bases and J by 4 bases, with 17 bases left in between. CDR3 loop: CAWTQQQGLYEQYF. CDR3 sequence (DNA): TGTGCCTGGACCCAACAACAGGGATTATACGAGCAGTACTTC.

The chain recombines TRBV7-3 with TRBJ2-3; 7 nucleotides match TRBD2. Germline CDR1 is SGHTA and CDR2 is FQGTGA. The CDR3 spans 15 residues. The ends lost 2 bases at V and 3 bases at J; junction bases unmatched: 5. The CDR3, as DNA: TGTGCCAGCAGCTTAGGGGAGGGAAGGACAGATACGCAGTATTTT. Translating gives CASSLGEGRTDTQYF.

This clone appeared a few times. Here the CDR3 reads CASSPLGGSYNEQFF. The CDR3 nucleotides are TGTGCCAGCAGCCCTCTCGGTGGTTCCTACAATGAGCAGTTCTTC. The rearrangement joins TRBV5-4 to TRBJ2-1, with D unresolved. V was pared by 4 bases and J by 1 base, with 12 bases between. CDR3 length equals 15 residues. Germline assignment: CDR1 SGHNT and CDR2 YYREEE (reference sequence).